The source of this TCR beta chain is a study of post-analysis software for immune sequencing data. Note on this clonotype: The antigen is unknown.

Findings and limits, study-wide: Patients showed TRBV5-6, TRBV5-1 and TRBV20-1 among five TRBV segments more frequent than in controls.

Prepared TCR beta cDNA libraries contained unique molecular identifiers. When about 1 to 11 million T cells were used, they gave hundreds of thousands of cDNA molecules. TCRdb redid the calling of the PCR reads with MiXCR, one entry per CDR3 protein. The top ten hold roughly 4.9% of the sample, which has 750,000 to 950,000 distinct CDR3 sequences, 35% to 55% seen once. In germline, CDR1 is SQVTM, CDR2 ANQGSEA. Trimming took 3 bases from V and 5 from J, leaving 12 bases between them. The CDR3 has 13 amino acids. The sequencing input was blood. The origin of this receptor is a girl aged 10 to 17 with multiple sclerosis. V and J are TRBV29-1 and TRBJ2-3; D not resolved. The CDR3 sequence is CSVDPLKGDTQYF. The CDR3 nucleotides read TGCAGCGTTGACCCCTTAAAGGGAGATACGCAGTATTTT.